This TCR beta chain was recovered during a study of cytotoxic CD8 clonotypes in ibrutinib-treated CLL. Study outcomes and limitations: Clonality went higher at ibrutinib response and then dropped back toward baseline at progression. Sampling times, which were not matched between the groups, differed between sustained-remission patients and progressing patients. Public clonotypes, found uncommonly, either contracted or stayed stable on treatment.

On this clone: Antigen: not known.

The germline CDR1 and CDR2 sequences are SGHAT and FQNNGV. The CDR3 totals 16 residues. Trimming at V came to 1 base and at J to 4 bases, leaving 8 bases not matched to a gene. Sequenced by immunoSEQ multiplex PCR; TCRdb stores in-frame clones only, minus some. The table includes over 40,000 clones, 70% to 90% detected once. The material sequenced was PBMCs, taken after 24 months of ibrutinib treatment. The receptor's source is a human donor with chronic lymphocytic leukemia. The chain couples TRBV11-2 to TRBJ2-7; TRBD2 agrees at 9 bases. The CDR3 DNA follows: TGTGCCAGCAGCTTAGGGACCGGCGGGAGGGATTACGAGCAGTACTTC. This gives the protein CASSLGTGGRDYEQYF.